The next 25 T cell receptor beta chains were all read from a single sample in a study of shared clonotypes between healthy human individuals (dated by TCRdb to the early 2020s). CD8 naive samples consisted of CD45RO-negative cells that were positively selected for CCR7, yielding a CD45RA+CCR7+ population without TemRA cells. Library construction relied on the immunoSEQ multiplex PCR assay. In its TCRdb copy, this immuneACCESS table keeps in-frame sequences only and misses some clones. Where compared with another copy, unresolved V genes explain less than half of these, and the others have no known cause. Recorded for this sample are roughly 2,000,000 clones; roughly 95% of them occurred a single time. Approximately 1.2% of the sample comes from the top ten. Input material: naive CD8+ T cells sorted from blood. In light of the paper, this sample's cell subset or site label describes: CD45RA+CCR7+. The receptor source for this set is a man aged 18 to 30 in good health.

V is TRBV6-1 and J is TRBJ1-2, with a possible D match to TRBD1 (6 bases). This CDR3 is 12 amino acids long. Germline CDR1 MNHNS, CDR2 SASEGT. V lost 5 bases and J 13 bases, leaving 17 bases between the germline ends. The CDR3 sequence: CASSPDSVRITF. CDR3 in DNA: TGTGCCAGCAGTCCGGACAGCGTTCGGATCACCTTC.

The chain couples TRBV7-9 to TRBJ2-2, with TRBD1 matching 12 bases. The CDR3 is 17 residues long. The germline V gene encodes CDR1 SEHNR and CDR2 FQNEAQ (reference sequence). Trimming removed 1 base from V and 4 bases from J; junction bases left unmatched: 4. CDR3 nucleotide sequence: TGTGCCAGCAGCTTAGGGGGACAGGGGGCACGCACCGGGGAGCTGTTTTTT. Protein: CASSLGGQGARTGELFF. Using reference TRBV7-9 and TRBJ2-2 for the parts outside the CDR3, the full variable domain is DTGVSQNPRHKITKRGQNVTFRCDPISEHNRLYWYRQTLGQGPEFLTYFQNEAQLEKSRLLSDRFSAERPKGSFSTLEIQRTEQGDSAMYLCASSLGGQGARTGELFFGEGSRLTVL.

The rearrangement uses TRBV19 and TRBJ2-7; D gene unclear. The CDR3 runs to 14 residues. Germline V lookup: CDR1 LNHDA, CDR2 SQIVND (reference sequence). V was shortened by 2 bases and J by 0 bases, with 8 bases between the two germline ends. CDR3 amino acids: CASSIRQSSYEQYF. CDR3 sequence (DNA): TGTGCCAGTAGTATACGGCAGAGCTCCTACGAGCAGTACTTC.

The CDR3 DNA sequence: TGTGCCAGCAAAAACAGCGGAGGCGTGGAGTCTTTCTTT. Translated, it gives CASKNSGGVESFF. This chain links TRBV14 with TRBJ1-1; D not certain. Germline V gene data show CDR1 as SGHDN and CDR2 as FVKESK. The ends were cut back, 7 bases at V and 12 bases at J, with 21 bases in the middle. The CDR3 runs to 13 residues.

This clone was seen a single time. The genes are TRBV5-4 and TRBJ1-5, with D possibly TRBD1 on 5 matching bases. This CDR3 comprises 13 residues. The V end lost 2 bases, the J end lost 3 bases, and 6 bases lay between the germline ends. CDR1 is SGHNT, CDR2 YYREEE, per germline (reference sequence). This CDR3 is CASSFGTNQPQHF. In nucleotides, the CDR3 is TGTGCCAGCAGCTTTGGGACCAATCAGCCCCAGCATTTT.

About this clone itself: The same CDR3 also results from other DNA sequences found in this sample. V gene TRBV13 combines with J gene TRBJ2-5, with D uncertain. The ends were cut back, 5 bases at V and 0 bases at J, with 4 bases in the middle. Per germline, CDR1 PRHDT and CDR2 FYEKMQ (reference sequence). The CDR3 sequence is 12 residues long. The DNA for the CDR3 is TGTGCCAGCAGCCTGTACCAAGAGACCCAGTACTTC. This codes for CASSLYQETQYF.

This clone was counted once. The CDR3 bases are TGTGCCAGCAGCTTAGAGGGAGCGGGGGGAAGGGACTACGAGCAGTACTTC. Its translation: CASSLEGAGGRDYEQYF. V usage is TRBV13 and J usage is TRBJ2-7, with 9 bases aligning to TRBD2. The germline V gene has CDR1 PRHDT and CDR2 FYEKMQ (reference sequence). The V and J ends lost 1 base and 3 bases, in that order; junction bases with no gene match: 10. The CDR3 is 17 amino acids.

The chain employs TRBV6-1 and TRBJ2-7, with 7 nucleotides matching TRBD2. The CDR3 spans 15 residues. Per the germline V gene, CDR1 is MNHNS and CDR2 is SASEGT. V lost 5 bases to trimming and J lost 0 bases; unmatched junction nucleotides: 7. The CDR3 region is CASSLAGVPSYEQYF. For the CDR3, the DNA is TGTGCCAGCAGTCTGGCGGGGGTCCCCTCCTACGAGCAGTACTTC.

The chain has TRBV19 and TRBJ1-2, with D possibly being TRBD1 (5 bases). The CDR3 length is 15 residues. CDR1 and CDR2 from the germline V gene are LNHDA and SQIVND (reference sequence). V was pared by 7 bases and J by 4 bases, with 19 bases between. The CDR3, as DNA: TGTGCCAGTACCCTCGCCGAGGGGTTCGGCTATGGCTACACCTTC. Translated, it gives CASTLAEGFGYGYTF.

CDR3 sequence: CASSLWQGASNEQFF. The CDR3 DNA reads as TGCGCCAGCAGCTTGTGGCAGGGGGCGAGCAATGAGCAGTTCTTC. V usage is TRBV5-1 and J usage is TRBJ2-1; 8 bases align to TRBD1. J was trimmed by 6 bases and V by 1 base; bases with no gene match: 6. Germline V gene sequence: CDR1 SGHRS, CDR2 YFSETQ. This CDR3 comprises 15 residues.

The chain links TRBV5-6 to TRBJ2-7, with 8 nucleotides matching TRBD2. After removal of 3 bases from V and 3 bases from J, the junction contained 8 bases not matched to a gene. CDR1 is SGHDT and CDR2 is YYEEEE in the germline V gene. The CDR3 contains 15 residues. DNA for the CDR3: TGTGCCAGCAGCTCGCCTCGGGAGGGGGACTACGAGCAGTACTTC. Its translation is CASSSPREGDYEQYF.

The CDR3, as DNA: TGTGCCAGCAGCTTTACCCACAATACTATCCAAGAGACCCAGTACTTC. Translated, it gives CASSFTHNTIQETQYF. The rearrangement joins TRBV11-2 to TRBJ2-5; unclear D gene. The CDR3 loop spans 16 amino acids. Germline-derived CDR1 and CDR2 are SGHAT and FQNNGV. V was cut by 3 bases and J by 1 base, with 15 bases left in between.

As regards this clone: Different DNA sequences within this sample yield the same CDR3. The rearrangement joins TRBV5-6 to TRBJ2-7, with TRBD1 matching 9 bases. Germline lookup yields CDR1 SGHDT and CDR2 YYEEEE. The CDR3 runs to 14 residues. The V and J ends lost 4 bases and 3 bases, in that order; junction bases with no gene match: 5. DNA for the CDR3: TGTGCCAGCAGCCTAGGACAGGGGAGCTACGAGCAGTACTTC. Its translation is CASSLGQGSYEQYF.

In the case of this clone: The sample holds other DNA sequences that translate to the same CDR3. The chain employs TRBV4-1 and TRBJ1-3, with D perhaps TRBD1 (5 bases). V lost 0 bases and J lost 4, with 10 bases in between. This CDR3 contains 15 residues. Germline assignment: CDR1 MGHRA and CDR2 YSYEKL. CDR3 protein: CASSQDEGPGNTIYF. Written as DNA, the CDR3 is TGCGCCAGCAGCCAAGATGAGGGGCCCGGAAACACCATATATTTT.

Comment on this clone: Additional DNA sequences in this sample encode the identical CDR3. The rearrangement uses TRBV27 and TRBJ1-2; a weak D match, TRBD1 (6 bases). V was shortened by 3 bases and J by 4 bases, with 12 bases between the two germline ends. The CDR3 is 14 amino acids. The germline gives CDR1 MNHEY, CDR2 SMNVEV (reference sequence). CDR3 bases: TGTGCCAGCAGTTTTGCGGGGGGCGGCTATGGCTACACCTTC. Translating it yields CASSFAGGGYGYTF.

This rearrangement joins TRBV6-1 to TRBJ2-1; weak D call: TRBD1 (5 bases). Trimming removed 6 bases from V and 7 bases from J, with 16 bases in between. The CDR3 sequence is 14 residues long. Germline CDR1 is MNHNS and CDR2 is SASEGT. CDR3 in DNA: TGTGCCAGCAGGGGCCAGGGCATTTGGAATGAGCAGTTCTTC. Amino acid sequence: CASRGQGIWNEQFF.

This chain links TRBV5-8 with TRBJ1-2; TRBD1 might be the D (5 bases). This CDR3 has 15 residues. Looked up from germline, CDR1 is SGHTS and CDR2 is YDEGEE. The V end was cut by 1 base, the J end by 7 bases, with 17 bases between. CDR3 region: CASSLFRGRFGGYTF. The CDR3 coding sequence is TGTGCCAGCAGCTTGTTTCGGGGCCGATTCGGTGGCTACACCTTC.

The rearrangement links TRBV6-5 to TRBJ2-7; 7 nucleotides agree with TRBD2. Per germline, CDR1 MNHEY and CDR2 SVGAGI. The J segment lost 2 bases and the V segment lost 2 bases, leaving 6 bases of the junction unmatched. The CDR3 covers 15 residues. The chain's CDR3 is CASSYAKGGAYEQYF. The CDR3 nucleotides are TGTGCCAGCAGTTACGCGAAGGGAGGGGCCTACGAGCAGTACTTC.

CDR3 protein: CASSLSPPSDRGQYF. In DNA form, the CDR3 reads TGCGCCAGCAGCTTATCCCCCCCTTCTGACAGGGGGCAGTACTTC. J is TRBJ2-7 and V is TRBV5-1, with 8 bases matching TRBD1. With 2 bases clipped from V and 9 bases from J, the junction kept 13 bases outside the gene matches. The V gene's germline CDR1 is SGHRS and CDR2 YFSETQ. This CDR3 spans 15 amino acids.

V and J are TRBV2 and TRBJ2-7; 9 bases align to TRBD2. The CDR3 is made up of 16 amino acids. Unmatched junction bases numbered 6, after V lost 1 base and J lost 2 bases. CDR1 SNHLY and CDR2 FYNNEI come from the germline V gene. CDR3 amino acids: CASSEGLAGDTYEQYF. The CDR3 coding sequence is TGTGCCAGCAGTGAAGGATTAGCGGGAGATACCTACGAGCAGTACTTC.

The chain recombines TRBV28 with TRBJ2-3, with D maybe TRBD2 (6 bases). With 3 bases removed from V and 5 bases from J, the gap between germline ends came to 12 bases. The germline V gene has CDR1 MDHEN and CDR2 SYDVKM. The CDR3 runs to 14 residues. Here the CDR3 reads CASSLWREGDTQYF. CDR3 coding DNA: TGTGCCAGCAGTTTGTGGCGGGAAGGAGATACGCAGTATTTT.

This chain uses TRBV19 with TRBJ2-2; D uncertain. The V end was cut by 5 bases, the J end by 8 bases, with 15 bases between. The CDR3 has 14 residues. CDR1 and CDR2 from the germline V gene are LNHDA and SQIVND (reference sequence). This CDR3 reads CASSVWSGSGELFF. DNA for the CDR3: TGTGCCAGTAGTGTCTGGTCCGGGTCTGGGGAGCTGTTTTTT.

This clone has only one observation. The rearrangement joins TRBV5-1 to TRBJ2-7; 8 nucleotides align to TRBD2. With 3 bases clipped from V and 6 bases from J, the junction kept 8 bases outside the gene matches. Germline loops: CDR1 SGHRS, CDR2 YFSETQ. The CDR3 is made up of 14 amino acids. The CDR3 reads CASSSTGGAPEQYF. CDR3 coding DNA: TGCGCCAGCAGCTCCACCGGGGGGGCCCCCGAGCAGTACTTC.

The rearrangement joins TRBV5-1 to TRBJ2-7; D may be TRBD1 or TRBD2 (5 bases each). V gave up 1 base and J gave up 3 bases, with 11 bases separating them. Germline V gene lookup returns CDR1 SGHRS and CDR2 YFSETQ. This CDR3 contains 14 residues. CDR3 in amino acids: CASSLWQGDYEQYF. The CDR3 bases are TGCGCCAGCAGCTTGTGGCAGGGAGACTACGAGCAGTACTTC.

The rearrangement joins TRBV27 to TRBJ2-1; 11 bases match TRBD1. The CDR3 totals 14 residues. V was clipped by 6 bases and J by 3 bases; unmatched bases: 1. Germline values: CDR1 MNHEY, CDR2 SMNVEV (reference sequence). CDR3 region: CASSGTGGYNEQFF. Written as DNA, the CDR3 is TGTGCCAGCAGCGGGACAGGGGGCTACAATGAGCAGTTCTTC.